This TCR beta chain is drawn from a study of vaccination and CD4 T cells after COVID-19 (dated 2022 in TCRdb). Some background on the complete study: In the convalescent cohort there were six males and four females, among whom were two Hispanic individuals, seven Caucasians, two Asians and one multiracial person. Participants got two doses of the Pfizer-BioNTech BNT162b2 vaccine (n=8) or two doses of the Moderna mRNA-1273 vaccine (n=2). Post-COVID blood samples from convalescent patients were collected a median of approximately 93 days after diagnosis, with a range of roughly 35 to 180 days. The time from the second vaccine dose to post-vaccine blood sampling had a median of around 72 days and ranged from about 12 to 250 days. Overlapping spike peptide pools from SARS-CoV-2 and from the common cold coronaviruses HCoV-NL63, HCoV-OC43 and HCoV-229E were used as culture stimuli. In control cultures, a CEFX viral epitope pool was used as positive control, an HIV-1 Nef peptide pool was used as negative control, or no peptide was added. In some eleven COVID-19 convalescent patients and several infection-naive healthy vaccine recipients, researchers compared the spike-specific CD4+ TCR repertoire from before mRNA vaccination with the repertoire from after. An earlier paper using these donors assessed, at the TCR clonotype level, memory CD4+ T cell crossreactivity between SARS-CoV-2 and common cold coronavirus spike proteins. Paper-wide results and their limitations: Among the post-vaccine SARS-CoV-2-reactive clones in convalescent patients, a median approximately 86% showed up only after vaccination, which suggests vaccine-specific priming. The number of convalescent patients in the study was relatively small, and the study did not examine early timepoints following natural infection. The median number of SARS-CoV-2-reactive clonotypes rose from 20 to 25 after infection to around 40 after vaccination, but the change was not significant. In convalescent patients, nearly all vaccine-specific clones (304 of 307) were found to be mono-reactive for SARS-CoV-2 spike rather than cross-reactive with common cold coronaviruses.

In light of the paper, this sample's treatment or condition label describes: approximately nine-day PBMC culture with coronavirus spike peptide pools or control peptides (ViraFEST assay). CD4+ T cells from unexposed donors were collected before the COVID-19 pandemic (2011-2018). The study used the ViraFEST assay, which expanded antigen-specific T cells with peptide pools and then identified expanded clonotypes by TCR sequencing. Each well held about 2.2 million PBMCs cultured in IMDM containing approximately 5% human AB serum and approximately 9.4 IU/ml IL-2, with 10 ug/ml peptide pools added. Half of the culture medium was replaced with fresh IL-2-containing medium on days 3 and 7. CD4+ T cells were isolated after about nine days of culture through negative selection using the EasySep CD4+ T cell isolation kit. Unexposed donor CD4+ T cells were tested for reactivity to SARS-CoV-2 S and N and four common cold coronavirus spike pools, as cell number allowed. PBMCs were separated from whole blood using Ficoll-Paque Plus gradient centrifugation and then either used fresh or cryopreserved at -140C. Triplicate wells were generally used for each culture condition. Leukapheresis product for the unexposed donors was bought commercially.

Comment on this clonotype: Its cognate antigen has yet to be identified. Base qualities were left out, and no much larger clone turns up one base away.

Receptor libraries were prepared by PCR. At the Johns Hopkins FTIC core, DNA from the cultured CD4+ T cells underwent TCR sequencing with the Oncomine TCR Beta short-read assay. The QIAamp micro DNA kit was used to extract genomic DNA from the cultured CD4+ T cells. The Oncomine TCR Beta libraries from cultured CD4+ T cells were pooled using unique dual indexes and then sequenced on an Illumina iSeq 100. In the original analysis: Non-productive sequences were filtered out, and CDR3s that did not start with C, did not end with F or W, or were shorter than 7 amino acids were discarded. Antigen-specific clonotypes were identified with the MANAFEST web application by comparing peptide-stimulated wells with reference and other culture wells. To be called positive, a clone needed an FDR below 0.05, an odds ratio above 5, and a productive frequency above 0.1% in at least two of three replicate wells. Cross-reactive clonotypes were defined as significantly expanded in both SARS-CoV-2 spike wells and at least one common cold coronavirus spike condition. Similarity between CDR3 sequences was evaluated in R version 3.6.1 using Levenshtein distances (stringdist) and unrooted phylogenetic trees (ape). TCRdb handled the public reads itself, with Q25 trimming in fastp and clone calling in MiXCR, and kept productive beta chains. Rows with a matching CDR3 protein are joined into one entry that keeps the most common DNA and genes. Here the V and J calls rest on TCRdb's processing, not on the authors' analysis. In all, the sample holds roughly 8,000 distinct CDR3 sequences, and approximately 48% of those were seen once. The top ten clones comprise approximately 25% of the sample.

There are 15 amino acids in the CDR3, from cysteine to phenylalanine inclusive. The entry retains the CDR3 DNA only, 45 bases that are in frame from base 1. The germline V gene supplies CDR1 MDHEN and CDR2 SYDVKM. V is trimmed back by 6 bases and J by 0 bases, and the junction contains 5 bases that no gene match accounts for. The chain is assembled from TRBV28 and TRBJ2-7; TRBD1 lines up with 10 middle nucleotides. The sequence came from a human donor in good health. The sample consisted of CD4+ T cells from blood, cultured in vitro. The CDR3 reads as follows: CASRRQGAGSYEQYF. The sequenced DNA is TGTGCCAGCAGACGACAGGGGGCCGGCTCCTACGAGCAGTACTTC.